This entry lists 16 T cell receptor beta chains sequenced from one sample in a study of shared clonotypes between healthy human individuals. Sequencing used immunoSEQ multiplex PCR; TCRdb keeps in-frame clones, though not all of them. The table has roughly 2,500,000 clones, roughly 93% seen once. The sample taken for sequencing was naive CD4+ T cells from PBMCs. The subset is: CD45RA+ positively selected. The receptor set was obtained from a man between 18 and 29 years old in good health. Some clones in this sample may be carry-over from other donors' samples.

This clone was seen just once. The chain is built from TRBV7-9 and TRBJ1-2; a weak D match, TRBD1 (6 bases). This CDR3 region has 13 residues. Trimming took off 5 bases at V and 5 bases at J, with 12 bases between the two ends. CDR1 is SEHNR, CDR2 FQNEAQ, per germline (reference sequence). The CDR3 sequence: CASSRGTQYGYTF. CDR3 DNA sequence: TGTGCCAGCAGCCGCGGGACACAGTATGGCTACACCTTC.

The gene calls are TRBV28 and TRBJ2-2; TRBD1 matches at 9 bases. V dropped 4 bases and J dropped 7; count of bases not matched to a gene: 7. The CDR3 runs 15 residues. In germline, CDR1 is MDHEN, CDR2 SYDVKM. The CDR3 protein is CASSSHRGHNGELFF. As DNA, the CDR3 is TGTGCCAGCAGTTCCCACAGGGGGCATAACGGGGAGCTGTTTTTT.

The rearrangement uses TRBV7-3 and TRBJ2-5, with 7 bases matching TRBD2. CDR3 length: 17 residues. V gave up 2 bases and J gave up 4 bases; unmatched junction bases: 13. Germline V gives CDR1 SGHTA, CDR2 FQGTGA. CDR3 residues: CASSLLGGGRGAETQYF. As DNA, the CDR3 is TGTGCCAGCAGCTTATTGGGTGGCGGGAGAGGGGCAGAGACCCAGTACTTC.

The chain joins TRBV4-3 to TRBJ2-5; maybe TRBD2 (5 bases). The CDR3 loop spans 15 amino acids. V was clipped by 0 bases and J by 3 bases, with 11 bases between them. The V gene's germline CDR1 is LGHNA and CDR2 YSLEER. CDR3 nucleotides: TGCGCCAGCAGCCAAGACGCGGGCTACAAAGAGACCCAGTACTTC. Its translation is CASSQDAGYKETQYF.

The chain links TRBV7-6 to TRBJ1-5; 7 nucleotides line up with TRBD1. The J segment lost 1 base and the V segment lost 4 bases, leaving 1 base of the junction unmatched. There are 14 residues in the CDR3. Germline loops: CDR1 SGHVS, CDR2 FNYEAQ. For the CDR3, the DNA is TGTGCCAGCAGCTCGGGACAGAGCAATCAGCCCCAGCATTTT. Protein: CASSSGQSNQPQHF.

The V call is TRBV2, the J call TRBJ1-6; D gene ambiguous. This CDR3 has 15 amino acids. V lost 8 bases and J lost 5, with 16 bases in between. CDR1 is SNHLY, CDR2 FYNNEI, per germline. CDR3 sequence: CASRSSDRDNSPLHF. The DNA for the CDR3 is TGTGCCAGCCGCTCATCCGATAGAGATAATTCACCCCTCCACTTT.

The chain uses TRBV6-5 and TRBJ1-1; D gene ambiguous. From germline, CDR1 is MNHEY and CDR2 SVGAGI. CDR3 length equals 14 residues. The V gene lost 5 bases and the J gene lost 1 base, with 11 bases spanning the gap. CDR3 sequence (DNA): TGTGCCAGCAGTCAGCCTTCGGGGAACACTGAAGCTTTCTTT. Its translation is CASSQPSGNTEAFF.

The genes are TRBV30 and TRBJ1-1; no firm D call. Trimming removed 2 bases from V and 4 bases from J, with 14 bases in between. The germline CDR1 and CDR2 sequences are GTSNPN and SVGIG (reference sequence). The CDR3 spans 14 residues. The CDR3 spells CAWSRLGDSTEAFF. The CDR3 DNA sequence: TGTGCCTGGAGTCGGCTCGGGGATAGCACTGAAGCTTTCTTT.

The V gene is TRBV2, the J gene TRBJ1-2; D remains ambiguous. Germline values: CDR1 SNHLY, CDR2 FYNNEI. The CDR3 contains 13 residues. Trimming stripped 4 bases from V and 5 bases from J, with 11 bases between. The CDR3 nucleotides read TGTGCCAGCAGTGCTGAACTCGGTTATGGCTACACCTTC. It specifies CASSAELGYGYTF.

The chain joins TRBV5-1 to TRBJ2-5; D gene ambiguous. Germline-derived CDR1 and CDR2 are SGHRS and YFSETQ. V lost 2 bases to trimming and J lost 2 bases, with 10 bases between them. The CDR3 consists of 14 residues. The CDR3 region has the DNA TGCGCCAGCAGCTTACGGGCTTCACAAGAGACCCAGTACTTC. It specifies CASSLRASQETQYF.

The chain uses TRBV29-1 and TRBJ2-3, with 11 bases that match TRBD2. The V gene end was trimmed by 4 bases and the J gene end by 6 bases; junction bases not matched to a gene: 3. CDR1 is SQVTM, CDR2 ANQGSEA, per germline. This CDR3 is 13 amino acids long. The DNA of the CDR3 is TGCAGCGTTGTGACTAGCGGGACCGATACGCAGTATTTT. Encoded protein: CSVVTSGTDTQYF.

CDR3 region: CASSEWTGGPYNEQFF. CDR3 in DNA: TGTGCCAGCAGTGAATGGACGGGAGGCCCCTACAATGAGCAGTTCTTC. The chain couples TRBV6-1 to TRBJ2-1, with TRBD2 identical over 7 bases. The germline gives CDR1 MNHNS, CDR2 SASEGT. After removal of 2 bases from V and 2 bases from J, the junction contained 6 bases not matched to a gene. The CDR3 spans 16 residues.

This clone was counted a single time. The gene calls are TRBV28 and TRBJ1-4; possibly TRBD1 for D (6 bases). Germline CDR1 reads MDHEN; CDR2 reads SYDVKM. This CDR3 is built from 18 residues. V dropped 3 bases and J dropped 2 bases, with 19 bases sitting between them. Written as DNA, the CDR3 is TGTGCCAGCAGTTTGAAGGGGAGATGGGGGGCGACTAATGAAAAACTGTTTTTT. This gives the protein CASSLKGRWGATNEKLFF. Supplemented by reference TRBV28 and TRBJ1-4, the full variable domain reads DVKVTQSSRYLVKRTGEKVFLECVQDMDHENMFWYRQDPGLGLRLIYFSYDVKMKEKGDIPEGYSVSREKKERFSLILESASTNQTSMYLCASSLKGRWGATNEKLFFGSGTQLSVL.

V usage is TRBV6-6 and J usage is TRBJ2-3, with D perhaps TRBD1 (6 bases). Germline-derived CDR1 and CDR2 are MNHNY and SVGAGI (reference sequence). Deletions cut 5 bases from V and 8 bases from J, with 14 bases between. CDR3 length: 13 amino acids. The CDR3 DNA reads TGTGCCAGCAGTAAAACAGGGATAAGTACGCAGTATTTT. Translating it yields CASSKTGISTQYF.

V and J are TRBV10-3 and TRBJ2-2, with D uncertain. The CDR3 has 15 residues. The germline V gene encodes CDR1 ENHRY and CDR2 SYGVKD. Trimming pared 0 bases from V and 6 bases from J, leaving 11 bases between. This CDR3 is CAISESELQSGELFF. In DNA, the CDR3 is TGTGCCATCAGTGAGTCAGAGTTGCAGTCCGGGGAGCTGTTTTTT.

This chain uses TRBV28 with TRBJ2-4; 9 nucleotides align to TRBD2. The ends lost 10 bases at V and 2 bases at J; junction bases unmatched: 3. The CDR3 totals 13 residues. Germline lookup yields CDR1 MDHEN and CDR2 SYDVKM. The CDR3 bases are TGTGCCATCGCGGGAGGGCCCAAAAACATTCAGTACTTC. This gives the protein CAIAGGPKNIQYF.